The 26 T cell receptor beta chains below were found in one sample sequenced in a study of identical twins. TCRdb reprocessed the 5' RACE reads via MiXCR and lists one record per CDR3 protein. Of 1.5 million to 2 million distinct CDR3 sequences in the sample, less than 35% are singletons; the top ten hold more than 0.25%. The source material was cord blood. The receptors come from a newborn girl in good health.

V usage is TRBV5-1 and J usage is TRBJ2-4, with a weak D call TRBD1 (6 bases). V gave up 4 bases and J gave up 5 bases, with 7 bases separating them. Germline lookup yields CDR1 SGHRS and CDR2 YFSETQ. The CDR3 totals 12 residues. The CDR3 loop is CASSPGENIQYF. Written as DNA, the CDR3 is TGCGCCAGCAGCCCAGGGGAAAACATTCAGTACTTC.

This chain links TRBV28 with TRBJ2-7, with TRBD2 identical over 8 bases. J lost 7 bases, V lost 3 bases, and 8 bases had no gene match. The germline V gene has CDR1 MDHEN and CDR2 SYDVKM. The CDR3 runs 14 residues. The CDR3 sequence: CASSLPIAGLEQYF. CDR3 DNA: TGTGCCAGCAGTTTGCCCATAGCGGGACTTGAGCAGTACTTC. The full variable domain, its missing parts supplied by reference TRBV28 and TRBJ2-7, is DVKVTQSSRYLVKRTGEKVFLECVQDMDHENMFWYRQDPGLGLRLIYFSYDVKMKEKGDIPEGYSVSREKKERFSLILESASTNQTSMYLCASSLPIAGLEQYFGPGTRLTVT.

The chain recombines TRBV7-3 with TRBJ2-5; possibly TRBD2 for D (5 bases). Deletions cut 5 bases from V and 5 bases from J, with 12 bases between. This CDR3 region has 13 residues. CDR1 SGHTA and CDR2 FQGTGA come from the germline V gene. This chain's CDR3 is CASSRTLGETQYF. The CDR3 DNA is TGTGCCAGCAGCCGGACTTTGGGGGAGACCCAGTACTTC. Complete variable domain (other parts from reference TRBV7-3 and TRBJ2-5): GAGVSQTPSNKVTEKGKYVELRCDPISGHTALYWYRQSLGQGPEFLIYFQGTGAADDSGLPNDRFFAVRPEGSVSTLKIQRTERGDSAVYLCASSRTLGETQYFGPGTRLLVL.

This clonotype was seen more than once but under ten times. The V gene is TRBV12-3 or TRBV12-4, the J gene TRBJ2-1; D is perhaps TRBD2 (5 bases). The ends were cut back, 3 bases at V and 0 bases at J, with 12 bases in the middle. This CDR3 has 16 residues. The CDR3 here is CASSFMTGSSYNEQFF. The DNA for the CDR3 is TGTGCCAGCAGTTTCATGACGGGGTCCTCCTACAATGAGCAGTTCTTC.

A few counts support this clonotype. CDR3 nucleotides: TGTGCCAGCAGCCACCCCAGGGGGACTATGGACAATGAGCAGTTCTTC. This translates into CASSHPRGTMDNEQFF. This chain uses TRBV3-1 with TRBJ2-1; D might be TRBD1 or TRBD2, each matching 7 bases. This CDR3 is built from 16 residues. Germline V gene data show CDR1 as LGHDT and CDR2 as YNNKEL (reference sequence). V was cut by 3 bases and J by 5 bases, with 17 bases left in between.

The table lists this clonotype with a count of one. This chain uses TRBV7-2 with TRBJ2-4; 9 positions agree with TRBD2. The J call may not be correct, given that the DNA end is closer to TRBJ2-7. This CDR3 is built from 17 residues. Germline V gives CDR1 SGHTA, CDR2 FQGNSA. CDR3 residues: CASSLLSGRFSPYEQYF. The CDR3 DNA reads TGTGCCAGCAGCTTACTTAGCGGGAGATTTAGTCCCTACGAGCAGTACTTC.

This clonotype turned up a few times. The genes are TRBV7-2 and TRBJ2-2; D uncertain. Trimming shortened V by 6 bases and J by 1 base, and 12 bases separated the two germline ends. The CDR3 is 15 residues long. Germline CDR1 reads SGHTA; CDR2 reads FQGNSA. The CDR3 loop is CASSTFGQNTGELFF. CDR3 sequence (DNA): TGTGCCAGCAGTACCTTCGGGCAGAACACCGGGGAGCTGTTTTTT. The whole variable domain, remainder taken from reference TRBV7-2 and TRBJ2-2, is GAGVSQSPSNKVTEKGKDVELRCDPISGHTALYWYRQSLGQGLEFLIYFQGNSAPDKSGLPSDRFSAERTGGSVSTLTIQRTQQEDSAVYLCASSTFGQNTGELFFGEGSRLTVL.

In nucleotides, the CDR3 is TGTGCCAGCAGGCCAAGCGGGGGGGCCCTAAATGAGCAGTACTTC. Protein product: CASRPSGGALNEQYF. The gene calls are TRBV13 and TRBJ2-5; 10 bases agree with TRBD2. The CDR3 sequence is 15 residues long. From germline, CDR1 is PRHDT and CDR2 FYEKMQ (reference sequence). V lost 6 bases and J lost 11; bases outside the gene matches: 15.

J is TRBJ2-4 and V is TRBV5-1; D may be TRBD1 (7 bases). The V and J ends lost 0 bases and 2 bases respectively, with 12 bases between them. The CDR3 consists of 16 residues. Germline CDR1 is SGHRS and CDR2 is YFSETQ. CDR3 DNA: TGCGCCAGCAGCTTGGCAGCAGGGGGGTCCAAAAACATTCAGTACTTC. Residues: CASSLAAGGSKNIQYF.

J is TRBJ1-3 and V is TRBV29-1; D unresolved. The CDR3 is made up of 13 amino acids. Germline-derived CDR1 and CDR2 are SQVTM and ANQGSEA. The V and J ends lost 4 bases and 0 bases respectively, with 7 bases between them. CDR3 DNA sequence: TGCAGCGTTGTCCAGGCCTCTGGAAACACCATATATTTT. It translates to CSVVQASGNTIYF.

This rearrangement joins TRBV2 to TRBJ2-2; 8 bases match TRBD2. Germline-derived CDR1 and CDR2 are SNHLY and FYNNEI. J was trimmed by 4 bases and V by 6 bases; bases with no gene match: 10. The CDR3 loop spans 16 amino acids. For the CDR3, the DNA is TGTGCCAGCAGCCCCGGACTAGCAGATCCCACCGGGGAGCTGTTTTTT. This encodes CASSPGLADPTGELFF.

This clonotype has more than one count but fewer than ten. This chain connects TRBV6-4 to TRBJ2-3, with D unclear. CDR1 MRHNA and CDR2 SNTAGT come from the germline V gene. Trimming shortened V by 6 bases and J by 3 bases, and 13 bases separated the two germline ends. CDR3 length: 14 residues. The CDR3 DNA follows: TGTGCCAGCAGGCTTTGGCCTAGTACAGATACGCAGTATTTT. Translating gives CASRLWPSTDTQYF.

In its sample, this clonotype was seen a few times. CDR3: CASSRVRSGANSPLHF. CDR3 sequence (DNA): TGTGCCAGCAGCCGTGTCAGGTCAGGGGCTAATTCACCCCTCCACTTT. The rearrangement links TRBV7-6 to TRBJ1-6; D possibly corresponds to TRBD1 (6 bases). The V gene lost 5 bases and the J gene lost 6 bases, with 17 bases spanning the gap. CDR1 and CDR2 (germline): SGHVS, FNYEAQ. This CDR3 has 16 amino acids.

This chain joins TRBV15 and TRBJ1-5, with TRBD1 as a possible D gene (5 bases). The ends were cut back, 3 bases at V and 5 bases at J, with 8 bases in the middle. CDR1 and CDR2 (germline): LNHNV, YYDKDF (reference sequence). This CDR3 is 13 amino acids long. This chain's CDR3 is CATSRDTHQPQHF. The CDR3 DNA follows: TGTGCCACCAGCAGGGACACTCATCAGCCCCAGCATTTT.

About this clonotype itself: This could be a read error, since a much larger clone is one nucleotide away. The V call is TRBV12-3 or TRBV12-4, the J call TRBJ1-2; D remains unclear. This CDR3 spans 14 amino acids. The CDR3 nucleotides read TGTACCAGCACTTTGAGGACGGGCGGTTTAGGCTACACCTTC. Translated: CTSTLRTGGLGYTF.

This clonotype has more than one count but fewer than ten. CDR3 nucleotide sequence: TGTGCCAGCAGTTTATTTCCCAGCGGGGGGGCAGATACGCAGTATTTT. This gives the protein CASSLFPSGGADTQYF. The chain is built from TRBV27 and TRBJ2-3; TRBD2 agrees at 10 bases. Germline V gives CDR1 MNHEY, CDR2 SMNVEV (reference sequence). V lost 1 base and J lost 4; bases outside the gene matches: 5. This CDR3 is 16 amino acids long.

The rearrangement uses TRBV20-1 and TRBJ2-7, with 8 bases matching TRBD1. Germline assignment: CDR1 DFQATT and CDR2 SNEGSKA (reference sequence). Trimming removed 0 bases from V and 2 bases from J; junction bases left unmatched: 9. The CDR3 has 16 amino acids. In DNA, the CDR3 is TGCAGTGCTAGAGATCGGCAGGGGGCCTTTACCTACGAGCAGTACTTC. It yields the protein CSARDRQGAFTYEQYF.

This clonotype turned up a few times. J is TRBJ2-3 and V is TRBV10-1; D not certain. CDR1 and CDR2 (germline): WNHNN, SYGVQD (reference sequence). The CDR3 has 13 amino acids. V shed 6 bases and J shed 2 bases, with 9 bases lying between them. The CDR3 loop reads CASSRSHTDTQYF. CDR3 in DNA: TGCGCCAGCAGCAGGAGTCACACAGATACGCAGTATTTT.

There are a few counts of this clonotype. The chain employs TRBV5-1 and TRBJ2-3; 8 bases map to TRBD2. V trimming: 0 bases; J trimming: 7 bases; junction bases outside the gene matches: 13. The CDR3 is made up of 17 amino acids. Germline V gene data show CDR1 as SGHRS and CDR2 as YFSETQ. CDR3: CASSLVRREERFHTQYF. The CDR3 coding sequence is TGCGCCAGCAGCTTGGTGAGGCGGGAGGAGCGATTCCATACGCAGTATTTT.

This chain joins TRBV6-1 and TRBJ2-1; perhaps TRBD2 as D (5 bases). Looked up from germline, CDR1 is MNHNS and CDR2 is SASEGT. The CDR3 extends over 14 amino acids. V shed 6 bases and J shed 6 bases, with 15 bases lying between them. CDR3 sequence reads: CASRADYDRNEQFF. For the CDR3, the DNA is TGTGCCAGCAGGGCAGACTATGATCGCAATGAGCAGTTCTTC.

The chain links TRBV12-3 or TRBV12-4 to TRBJ2-7, with D possibly being TRBD1 or TRBD2 (6 bases each). Trimming removed 8 bases from V and 7 bases from J, with 24 bases in between. The CDR3 totals 15 residues. CDR3 DNA sequence: TGTGCCAGCGCTCCAGGGGCGGGGTTTTACAATGAGCAGTACTTC. Its protein is CASAPGAGFYNEQYF.

As DNA, the CDR3 is TGTGCCAGCAGCTTAGTGAGGAAGCGGGAGGGCCTCCATGAGCAGTTCTTC. Protein sequence: CASSLVRKREGLHEQFF. J is TRBJ2-1 and V is TRBV7-9; the match to TRBD2 covers 10 bases. Germline V gene lookup returns CDR1 SEHNR and CDR2 FQNEAQ (reference sequence). The CDR3 has 17 residues. V dropped 1 base and J dropped 8; count of bases not matched to a gene: 11.

The gene calls are TRBV24-1 and TRBJ2-5; 8 bases line up with TRBD1. After removal of 0 bases from V and 5 bases from J, the junction contained 16 bases not matched to a gene. The CDR3 has 19 amino acids. CDR1 is KGHDR, CDR2 SFDVKD, per germline. CDR3: CATSDLRRNRGNCDETQYF. CDR3 sequence (DNA): TGTGCCACCAGTGATTTGCGGCGGAACAGGGGGAATTGCGATGAGACCCAGTACTTC.

This chain joins TRBV29-1 and TRBJ1-2, with D unclear. Germline CDR1 SQVTM, CDR2 ANQGSEA. CDR3 length: 13 amino acids. The V and J ends lost 5 bases and 4 bases respectively, with 14 bases between them. The CDR3 sequence: CSVLEVRIYGYTF. The CDR3 DNA is TGCAGCGTTCTTGAGGTGCGGATCTATGGCTACACCTTC.

The rearrangement uses TRBV20-1 and TRBJ1-2, with D tentatively TRBD1 (6 bases). The ends were cut back, 0 bases at V and 4 bases at J, with 9 bases in the middle. The CDR3 extends over 13 amino acids. Germline CDR1 reads DFQATT; CDR2 reads SNEGSKA (reference sequence). CDR3 in DNA: TGCAGTGCTAGAGATTGGGGGCCCTATGGCTACACCTTC. This gives the protein CSARDWGPYGYTF.

The chain has TRBV14 and TRBJ1-2; TRBD1 is a possible D gene (6 bases). This CDR3 has 13 residues. Between the trimmed V and J ends, which lost 4 bases and 6 bases, there was a span of 12 bases. CDR1 SGHDN and CDR2 FVKESK come from the germline V gene. The DNA for the CDR3 is TGTGCCAGCAGCCCCTCGGACAGTAATGGCTACACCTTC. Encoded protein: CASSPSDSNGYTF.